The entry below describes one TCR beta chain. The antigen is not known. The naive CD8 population came from CD45RO-negative cells selected for CCR7, without terminally differentiated effector memory CD45RA+ cells. The data are from a study of shared clonotypes between healthy human individuals. Deep was the level at which the assay was run. TCRdb's table, derived via immunoSEQ multiplex PCR, lists solely in-frame clones and lacks some. The sample has more than 2 million clones; about 95% are singletons. Study-level points and caveats: Shared clonotypes across all four donors exceeded non-shared ones in generation probability.

Germline-derived CDR1 and CDR2 are MDHEN and SYDVKM. The CDR3 runs 15 residues. The V end lost 8 bases, the J end lost 7 bases, and 18 bases lay between the germline ends. The sequencing input was naive CD8+ T cells sorted from blood. The clonotype was recovered from a man aged 18 to 30 in good health. This chain connects TRBV28 to TRBJ1-6; D is ambiguous. Written as DNA, the CDR3 is TGTGCCAGCTGCCCCATGAGGCCGAGCAATTCACCCCTCCACTTT. This sequence encodes CASCPMRPSNSPLHF. The full variable domain, in which reference TRBV28 and TRBJ1-6 provide the parts outside the CDR3, is DVKVTQSSRYLVKRTGEKVFLECVQDMDHENMFWYRQDPGLGLRLIYFSYDVKMKEKGDIPEGYSVSREKKERFSLILESASTNQTSMYLCASCPMRPSNSPLHFGNGTRLTVT.